This TCR beta chain was identified in a study of cytomegalovirus exposure and HLA in healthy donors. PCR primers comprised 60 Vbeta and 13 Jbeta primers. Here immunoSEQ multiplex PCR was the method, and the copy in TCRdb shows in-frame clones only, minus some. Counted here are some 130,000 clones, approximately 8.9% occurring once; the ten biggest clones make up about 7.5%. The CDR3 loop spans 14 amino acids. Germline lookup yields CDR1 SNHLY and CDR2 FYNNEI. V gave up 5 bases and J gave up 2 bases, with 12 bases separating them. The sequenced sample consisted of PBMCs. The V and J genes are TRBV2 and TRBJ1-1, with a possible D match to TRBD1 (5 bases). The TCR was taken from a woman aged 40-49 years in good health and CMV-seropositive. The CDR3 sequence: CASSWGGSNTEAFF. DNA for the CDR3: TGTGCCAGCAGTTGGGGGGGGAGCAACACTGAAGCTTTCTTT.